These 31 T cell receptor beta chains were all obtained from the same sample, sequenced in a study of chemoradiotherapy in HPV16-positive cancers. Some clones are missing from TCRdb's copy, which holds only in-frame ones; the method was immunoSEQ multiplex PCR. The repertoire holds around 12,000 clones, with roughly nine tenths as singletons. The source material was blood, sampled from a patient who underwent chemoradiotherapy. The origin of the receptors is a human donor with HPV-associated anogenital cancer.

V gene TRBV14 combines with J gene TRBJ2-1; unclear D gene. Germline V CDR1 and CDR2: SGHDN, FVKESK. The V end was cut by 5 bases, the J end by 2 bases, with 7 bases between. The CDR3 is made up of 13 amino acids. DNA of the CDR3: TGTGCCAGCAGCTTGAGGACCTACAATGAGCAGTTCTTC. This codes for CASSLRTYNEQFF.

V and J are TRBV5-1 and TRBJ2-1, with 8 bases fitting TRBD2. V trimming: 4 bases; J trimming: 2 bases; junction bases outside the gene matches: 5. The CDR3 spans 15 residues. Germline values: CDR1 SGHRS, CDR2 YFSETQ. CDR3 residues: CASSRDGGAYNEQFF. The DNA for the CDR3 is TGCGCCAGCAGCCGCGACGGGGGGGCCTACAATGAGCAGTTCTTC.

CDR3 protein: CASRTGDPNYGYTF. The CDR3 bases are TGCGCCAGCAGGACAGGGGACCCTAACTATGGCTACACCTTC. The chain uses TRBV5-1 and TRBJ1-2; 8 bases align to TRBD1. From germline, CDR1 is SGHRS and CDR2 YFSETQ. Trimming at V came to 5 bases and at J to 0 bases, leaving 3 bases not matched to a gene. The CDR3 runs 14 residues.

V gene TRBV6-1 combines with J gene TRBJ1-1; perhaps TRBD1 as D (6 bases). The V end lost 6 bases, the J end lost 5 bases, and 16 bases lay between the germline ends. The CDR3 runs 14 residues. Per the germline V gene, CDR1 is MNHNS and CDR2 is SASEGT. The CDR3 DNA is TGTGCCAGCAGGATAACAAGGGGGGGAACTGAAGCTTTCTTT. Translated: CASRITRGGTEAFF.

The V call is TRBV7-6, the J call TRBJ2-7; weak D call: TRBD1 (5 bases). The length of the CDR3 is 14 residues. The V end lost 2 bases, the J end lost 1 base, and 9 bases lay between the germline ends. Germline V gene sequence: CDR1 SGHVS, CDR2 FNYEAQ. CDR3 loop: CASSLLQESYEQYF. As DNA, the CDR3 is TGTGCCAGCAGCTTATTACAGGAATCCTACGAGCAGTACTTC.

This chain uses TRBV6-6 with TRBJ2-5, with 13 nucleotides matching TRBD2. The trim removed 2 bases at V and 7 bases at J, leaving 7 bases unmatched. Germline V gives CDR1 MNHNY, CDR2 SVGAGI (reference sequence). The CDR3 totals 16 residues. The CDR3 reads CASSYPGTSGTTTQYF. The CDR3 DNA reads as TGTGCCAGCAGTTACCCTGGGACTAGCGGGACTACGACCCAGTACTTC.

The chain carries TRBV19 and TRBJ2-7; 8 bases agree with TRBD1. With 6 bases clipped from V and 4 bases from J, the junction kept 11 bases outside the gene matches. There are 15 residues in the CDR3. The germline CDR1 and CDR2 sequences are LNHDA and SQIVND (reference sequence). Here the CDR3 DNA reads TGTGCCAGTAGAGTATCCGGGACAGGCCTTTACGAGCAGTACTTC. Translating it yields CASRVSGTGLYEQYF.

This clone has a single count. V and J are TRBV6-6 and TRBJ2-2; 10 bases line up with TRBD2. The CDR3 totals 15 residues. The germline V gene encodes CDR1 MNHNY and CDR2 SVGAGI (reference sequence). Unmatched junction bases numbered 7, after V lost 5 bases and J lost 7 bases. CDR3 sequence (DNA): TGTGCCAGCAGTGATTGGACTAGCGGAAACGGGGAGCTGTTTTTT. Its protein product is CASSDWTSGNGELFF.

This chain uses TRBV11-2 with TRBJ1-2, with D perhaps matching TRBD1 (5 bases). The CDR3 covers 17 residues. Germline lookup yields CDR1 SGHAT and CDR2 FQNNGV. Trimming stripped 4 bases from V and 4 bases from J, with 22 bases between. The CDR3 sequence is CASSSGGGSSVTYGYTF. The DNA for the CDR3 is TGTGCCAGCAGCTCCGGGGGGGGGTCTAGTGTTACCTATGGCTACACCTTC.

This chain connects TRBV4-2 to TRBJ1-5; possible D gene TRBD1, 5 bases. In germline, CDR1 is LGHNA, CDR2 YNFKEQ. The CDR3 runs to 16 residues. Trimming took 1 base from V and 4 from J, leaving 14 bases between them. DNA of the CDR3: TGTGCCAGCAGCCAAGGGGCGGTGACAGAGAATCAGCCCCAGCATTTT. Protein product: CASSQGAVTENQPQHF.

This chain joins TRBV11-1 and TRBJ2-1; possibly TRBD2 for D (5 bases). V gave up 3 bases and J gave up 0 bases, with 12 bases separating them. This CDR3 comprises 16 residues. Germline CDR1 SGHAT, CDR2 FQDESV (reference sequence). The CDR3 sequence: CASSFFRGSSYNEQFF. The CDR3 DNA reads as TGTGCCAGCAGCTTTTTTCGGGGTAGCTCCTACAATGAGCAGTTCTTC.

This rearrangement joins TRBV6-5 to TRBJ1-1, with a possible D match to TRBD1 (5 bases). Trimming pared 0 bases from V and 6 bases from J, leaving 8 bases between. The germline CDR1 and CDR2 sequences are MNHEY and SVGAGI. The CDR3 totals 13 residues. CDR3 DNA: TGTGCCAGCAGTTACTCGCGGGGCTCTGAAGCTTTCTTT. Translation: CASSYSRGSEAFF.

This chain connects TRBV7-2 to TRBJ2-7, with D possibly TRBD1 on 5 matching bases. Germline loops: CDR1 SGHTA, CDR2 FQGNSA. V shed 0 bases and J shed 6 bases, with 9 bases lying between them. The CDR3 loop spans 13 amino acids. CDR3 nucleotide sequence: TGTGCCAGCAGCTTAGCGCAGGGCGGCGAGCAGTACTTC. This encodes CASSLAQGGEQYF.

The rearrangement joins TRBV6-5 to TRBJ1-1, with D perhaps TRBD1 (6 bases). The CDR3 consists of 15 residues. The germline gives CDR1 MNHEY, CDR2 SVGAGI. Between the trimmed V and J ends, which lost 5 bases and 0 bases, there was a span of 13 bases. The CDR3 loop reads CASSRGGGMNTEAFF. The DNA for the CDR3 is TGTGCCAGCAGTAGAGGGGGGGGCATGAACACTGAAGCTTTCTTT.

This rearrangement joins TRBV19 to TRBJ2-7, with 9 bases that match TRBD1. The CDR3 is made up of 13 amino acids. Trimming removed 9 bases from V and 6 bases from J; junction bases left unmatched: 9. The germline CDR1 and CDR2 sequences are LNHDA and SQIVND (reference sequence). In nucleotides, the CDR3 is TGTGCCAGCAGCGGGACAGGGAGCGGCGAGCAGTACTTC. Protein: CASSGTGSGEQYF.

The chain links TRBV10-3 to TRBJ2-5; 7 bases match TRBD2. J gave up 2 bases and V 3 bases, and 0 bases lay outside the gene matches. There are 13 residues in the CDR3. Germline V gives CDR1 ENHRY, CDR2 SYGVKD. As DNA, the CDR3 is TGTGCCATCAGTGATAGCGGGCAAGAGACCCAGTACTTC. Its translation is CAISDSGQETQYF.

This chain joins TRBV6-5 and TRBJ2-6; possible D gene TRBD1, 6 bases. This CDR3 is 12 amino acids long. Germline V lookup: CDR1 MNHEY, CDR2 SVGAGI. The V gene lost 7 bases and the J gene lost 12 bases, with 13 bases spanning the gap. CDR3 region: CASTRQGSVLTF. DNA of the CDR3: TGTGCCAGCACCCGCCAGGGGAGCGTCCTGACTTTC.

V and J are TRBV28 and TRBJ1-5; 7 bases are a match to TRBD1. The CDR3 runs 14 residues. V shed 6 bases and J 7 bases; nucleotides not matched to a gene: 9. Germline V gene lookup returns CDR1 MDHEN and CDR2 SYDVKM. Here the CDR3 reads CASSPGTVVQPQHF. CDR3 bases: TGTGCCAGCAGCCCAGGGACAGTTGTACAGCCCCAGCATTTT.

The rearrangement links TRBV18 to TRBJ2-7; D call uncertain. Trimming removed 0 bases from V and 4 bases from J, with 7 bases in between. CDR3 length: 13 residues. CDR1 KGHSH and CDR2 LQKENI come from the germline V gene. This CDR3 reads CASSPPSLYEQYF. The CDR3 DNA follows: TGTGCCAGCTCACCACCGTCACTTTACGAGCAGTACTTC.

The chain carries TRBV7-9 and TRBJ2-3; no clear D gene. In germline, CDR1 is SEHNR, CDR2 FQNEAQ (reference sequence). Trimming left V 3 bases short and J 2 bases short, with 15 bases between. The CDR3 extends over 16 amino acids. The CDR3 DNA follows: TGTGCCAGCAGCTTCTCTGGGAACTTTATCACAGATACGCAGTATTTT. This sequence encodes CASSFSGNFITDTQYF.

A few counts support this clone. The CDR3 DNA reads TGTGCCAGCAGCCCCGGGACGGGACGCTACGAGCAGTACTTC. Protein: CASSPGTGRYEQYF. This chain joins TRBV6-5 and TRBJ2-7, with D possibly being TRBD1 or TRBD2 (5 bases each). Germline V gives CDR1 MNHEY, CDR2 SVGAGI. CDR3 length equals 14 residues. V lost 6 bases and J lost 3, with 15 bases in between.

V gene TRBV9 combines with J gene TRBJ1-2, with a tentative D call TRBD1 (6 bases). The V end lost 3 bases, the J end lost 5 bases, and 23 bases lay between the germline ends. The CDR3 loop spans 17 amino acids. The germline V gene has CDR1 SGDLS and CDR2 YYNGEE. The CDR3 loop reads CASSASATGRTSYGYTF. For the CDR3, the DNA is TGTGCCAGCAGCGCGTCAGCGACAGGACGAACATCGTATGGCTACACCTTC.

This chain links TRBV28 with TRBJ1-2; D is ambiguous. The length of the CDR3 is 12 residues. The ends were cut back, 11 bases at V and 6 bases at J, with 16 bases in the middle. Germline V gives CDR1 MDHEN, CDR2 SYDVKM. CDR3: CACGLSVDGYTF. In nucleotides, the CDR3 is TGTGCCTGCGGGCTCTCGGTGGATGGCTACACCTTC.

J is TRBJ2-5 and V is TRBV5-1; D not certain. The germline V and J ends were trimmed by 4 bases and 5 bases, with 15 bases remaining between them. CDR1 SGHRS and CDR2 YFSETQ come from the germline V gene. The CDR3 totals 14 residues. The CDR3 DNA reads TGCGCCAGCAGCACTCAACCCTCCGCGGAGACCCAGTACTTC. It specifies CASSTQPSAETQYF.

DNA of the CDR3: TGTGCCACCAGCGCCTGGACAGGGCTGAATTCACCCCTCCACTTT. Protein sequence: CATSAWTGLNSPLHF. The chain has TRBV15 and TRBJ1-6, with 8 bases identical to TRBD1. This CDR3 has 15 amino acids. Per the germline V gene, CDR1 is LNHNV and CDR2 is YYDKDF (reference sequence). The J segment lost 7 bases and the V segment lost 5 bases, leaving 7 bases of the junction unmatched.

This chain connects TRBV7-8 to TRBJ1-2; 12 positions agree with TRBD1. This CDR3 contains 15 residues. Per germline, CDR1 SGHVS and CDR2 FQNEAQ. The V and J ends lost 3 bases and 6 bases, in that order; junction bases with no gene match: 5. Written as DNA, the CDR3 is TGTGCCAGCAGCTTGTTCGGGACAGGGGGCGATGGCTACACCTTC. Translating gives CASSLFGTGGDGYTF.

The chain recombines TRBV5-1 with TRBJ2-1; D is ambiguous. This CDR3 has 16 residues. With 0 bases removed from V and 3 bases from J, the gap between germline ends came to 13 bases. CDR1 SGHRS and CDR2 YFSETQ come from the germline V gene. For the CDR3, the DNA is TGCGCCAGCAGCTTGGCGGTACAGACGTACTACAATGAGCAGTTCTTC. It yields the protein CASSLAVQTYYNEQFF.

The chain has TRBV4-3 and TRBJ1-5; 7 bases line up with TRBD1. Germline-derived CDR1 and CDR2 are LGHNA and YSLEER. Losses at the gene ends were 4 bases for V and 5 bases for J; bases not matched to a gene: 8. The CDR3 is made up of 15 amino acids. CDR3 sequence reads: CASSRRRDRDQPQHF. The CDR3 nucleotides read TGCGCCAGCAGCCGCCGCCGGGACAGAGATCAGCCCCAGCATTTT.

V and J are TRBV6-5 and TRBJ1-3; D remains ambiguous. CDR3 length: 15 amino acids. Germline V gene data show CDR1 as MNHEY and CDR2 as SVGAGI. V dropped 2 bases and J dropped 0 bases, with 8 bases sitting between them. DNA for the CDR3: TGTGCCAGCAGTTACGCTAAGAGCTCTGGAAACACCATATATTTT. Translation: CASSYAKSSGNTIYF.

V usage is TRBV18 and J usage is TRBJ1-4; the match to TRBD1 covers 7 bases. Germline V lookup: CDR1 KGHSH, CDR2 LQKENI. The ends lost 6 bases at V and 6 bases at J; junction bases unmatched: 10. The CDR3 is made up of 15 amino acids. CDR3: CASSPNRDRDEKLFF. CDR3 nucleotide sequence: TGTGCCAGCTCTCCGAACCGGGACAGAGATGAAAAACTGTTTTTT.

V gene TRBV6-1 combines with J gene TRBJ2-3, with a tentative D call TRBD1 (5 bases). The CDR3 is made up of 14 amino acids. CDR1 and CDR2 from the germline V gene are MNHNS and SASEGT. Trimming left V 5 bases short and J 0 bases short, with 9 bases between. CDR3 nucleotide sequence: TGTGCCAGCAGTACCCGACAGAGCACAGATACGCAGTATTTT. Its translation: CASSTRQSTDTQYF.